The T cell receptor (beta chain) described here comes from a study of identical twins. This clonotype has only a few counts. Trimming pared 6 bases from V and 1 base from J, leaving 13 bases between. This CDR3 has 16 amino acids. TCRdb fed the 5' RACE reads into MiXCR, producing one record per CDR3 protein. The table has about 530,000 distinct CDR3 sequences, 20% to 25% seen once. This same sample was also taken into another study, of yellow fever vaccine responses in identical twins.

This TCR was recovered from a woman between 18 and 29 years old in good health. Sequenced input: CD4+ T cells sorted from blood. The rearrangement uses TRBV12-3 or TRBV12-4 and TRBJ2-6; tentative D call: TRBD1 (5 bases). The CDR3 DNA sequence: TGTGCCAGCAGAGACTCAGGGAAATCTGGGGCCAACGTCCTGACTTTC. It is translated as CASRDSGKSGANVLTF.